This TCR beta chain was captured by sequencing in a study of beta chain features in type 1 diabetes. As for this clone: Its antigen is currently unknown.

Study-wide results and limits: Moderately but significantly shorter TCRB CDR3s were found in Type 1 diabetes patients in all four CD4+ subsets. Sequencing of cDNA might inflate the share of cells that strongly express TCR.

Reverse transcribing all isolated RNA meant expressed TCRB transcripts were sequenced. Reads from naive, central memory and regulatory T cell samples averaged around 3.6 million. Produced via immunoSEQ multiplex PCR; TCRdb's table is partial and in-frame only. The repertoire holds about 710,000 clones, over 12% seen once, with around 0.04% in the top ten. The specimen was naive CD4+ T cells from blood. The TCR comes from a man aged 18-30 years with type 1 diabetes.

CDR3 DNA sequence: TGTGCCAGCATAACAGGGGGCCACCCCTACGAGCAGTACTTC. It translates to CASITGGHPYEQYF. The chain combines TRBV28 with TRBJ2-7; 9 nucleotides line up with TRBD1. The CDR3 totals 14 residues. Germline CDR1 reads MDHEN; CDR2 reads SYDVKM. V gave up 7 bases and J gave up 2 bases; unmatched junction bases: 6. Looking up the rest from reference TRBV28 and TRBJ2-7 gives the full variable domain: DVKVTQSSRYLVKRTGEKVFLECVQDMDHENMFWYRQDPGLGLRLIYFSYDVKMKEKGDIPEGYSVSREKKERFSLILESASTNQTSMYLCASITGGHPYEQYFGPGTRLTVT.